The 28 T cell receptor beta chains reported below all come from one sample, sequenced in a study of T cells after yellow fever vaccination. MiXCR, applied by TCRdb to the 5' RACE reads, yields one record per CDR3 protein. The sample shows almost 70,000 distinct CDR3 sequences, 5.5% to 7.5% of them seen only once. Specimen: CD4+ T cells sorted from PBMCs, collected approximately 16 days after the first yellow fever vaccination. All receptors derive from a man aged 18 to 30 who received the YFV17D yellow fever vaccine.

This clonotype was recorded at least ten times. The genes are TRBV5-1 and TRBJ1-1, with D hard to call. This CDR3 has 12 residues. V was trimmed by 6 bases and J by 1 base, leaving 7 bases between them. Germline-derived CDR1 and CDR2 are SGHRS and YFSETQ. CDR3 in amino acids: CASKRGNTEAFF. CDR3 nucleotide sequence: TGCGCCAGCAAGCGGGGGAACACTGAAGCTTTCTTT.

This clonotype was recorded many times. This chain connects TRBV7-9 to TRBJ1-5; no definite D call. The V and J ends lost 0 bases and 4 bases respectively, with 1 base between them. The CDR3 has 12 residues. The germline gives CDR1 SEHNR, CDR2 FQNEAQ (reference sequence). The CDR3 DNA reads as TGTGCCAGCAGCTTAGCTAATCAGCCCCAGCATTTT. Its protein product is CASSLANQPQHF.

This clonotype was seen many times. The V and J genes are TRBV7-2 and TRBJ2-1; D possibly corresponds to TRBD2 (5 bases). The CDR3 extends over 13 amino acids. CDR1 is SGHTA and CDR2 is FQGNSA in the germline V gene. Trimming removed 3 bases from V and 9 bases from J, with 12 bases in between. The DNA for the CDR3 is TGTGCCAGCAGCTTTGCTAGCCGGGCTGAGCAGTTCTTC. Protein: CASSFASRAEQFF.

This clonotype has at least ten counts. J is TRBJ2-7 and V is TRBV25-1, with D perhaps TRBD2 (5 bases). Deletions cut 2 bases from V and 6 bases from J, with 11 bases between. The CDR3 has 13 amino acids. Germline V gene lookup returns CDR1 MGHDK and CDR2 SYGVNS. The CDR3 DNA reads as TGTGCCAGCAGTGAAAGGTGGGAGTCCGAGCAGTACGTC. Translation gives CASSERWESEQYV.

This clonotype was counted ten times or more. V usage is TRBV14 and J usage is TRBJ2-3; unclear D gene. Per the germline V gene, CDR1 is SGHDN and CDR2 is FVKESK. The germline V and J ends were trimmed by 1 base and 7 bases, with 3 bases remaining between them. The CDR3 contains 11 residues. The CDR3 protein is CASSQAYTQYF. CDR3 nucleotides: TGTGCCAGCAGCCAAGCCTATACGCAGTATTTT.

At least ten counts were recorded for this clonotype. The rearrangement joins TRBV27 to TRBJ2-5; D possibly corresponds to TRBD2 (5 bases). This CDR3 contains 13 residues. Per the germline V gene, CDR1 is MNHEY and CDR2 is SMNVEV (reference sequence). V lost 1 base and J 5 bases, leaving 8 bases between the germline ends. The CDR3 region has the DNA TGTGCCAGCAGTTTATTATCGGGGGAGACCCAGTACTTC. Translation: CASSLLSGETQYF.

In its sample, this clonotype was seen many times. V gene TRBV28 combines with J gene TRBJ2-2, with 11 positions matching TRBD1. V was clipped by 7 bases and J by 7 bases; unmatched bases: 5. There are 14 residues in the CDR3. The germline V gene has CDR1 MDHEN and CDR2 SYDVKM. The CDR3 nucleotides are TGTGCCAGCACTAGGGACAGGGGGGTCGGGGAGCTGTTTTTT. Translation: CASTRDRGVGELFF.

The table lists this clonotype with many counts. The chain couples TRBV5-1 to TRBJ1-1; the match to TRBD1 covers 8 bases. The CDR3 length is 13 residues. V gave up 4 bases and J gave up 6 bases; unmatched junction bases: 5. Germline assignment: CDR1 SGHRS and CDR2 YFSETQ. Here the CDR3 reads CASSLGQDAEAFF. In nucleotides, the CDR3 is TGCGCCAGCAGCCTGGGACAGGATGCTGAAGCTTTCTTT.

This clonotype was observed at least ten times. The chain joins TRBV24-1 to TRBJ1-2, with D possibly TRBD1 on 5 matching bases. The germline V gene has CDR1 KGHDR and CDR2 SFDVKD. Trimming pared 4 bases from V and 4 bases from J, leaving 9 bases between. This CDR3 has 13 amino acids. CDR3: CATSDGTGYGYTF. For the CDR3, the DNA is TGTGCCACCAGTGACGGTACAGGCTATGGCTACACCTTC.

This clonotype came up many times. The chain is built from TRBV29-1 and TRBJ2-1; 7 nucleotides line up with TRBD2. The CDR3 runs to 14 residues. Germline lookup yields CDR1 SQVTM and CDR2 ANQGSEA. With V trimmed by 0 bases and J by 8 bases, 7 bases remained unmatched. Written as DNA, the CDR3 is TGCAGCGTTGAAGATATCGGGGCGGGGGATGAGCAGTTCTTC. Its protein is CSVEDIGAGDEQFF.

The sample holds many counts of this clonotype. The DNA of the CDR3 is TGTGCCATCGAGAAGGGTGGATACACTGAAGCTTTCTTT. Its protein product is CAIEKGGYTEAFF. The chain carries TRBV2 and TRBJ1-1, with D hard to call. The V gene's germline CDR1 is SNHLY and CDR2 FYNNEI. With 10 bases removed from V and 3 bases from J, the gap between germline ends came to 15 bases. CDR3 length: 13 amino acids.

The table lists this clonotype with many counts. J is TRBJ2-7 and V is TRBV10-3; 14 bases agree with TRBD2. V shed 2 bases and J 4 bases; nucleotides not matched to a gene: 4. Germline V gene sequence: CDR1 ENHRY, CDR2 SYGVKD. The CDR3 sequence is 16 residues long. CDR3 region: CAISEPGLAGAYEQYF. The CDR3 DNA reads as TGTGCCATCAGTGAGCCGGGACTAGCGGGGGCTTACGAGCAGTACTTC.

Notes on this clonotype: This may be a read error: a much more frequent sequence differs by one nucleotide. The chain links TRBV7-2 to TRBJ2-2; D gene uncertain. This CDR3 is 14 amino acids long. V was pared by 6 bases and J by 3 bases, with 11 bases between. Germline V gene sequence: CDR1 SGHTA, CDR2 FQGNSA. The CDR3 is CASRRPRYTGELFF. In nucleotides, the CDR3 is TGTGCCAGCAGACGCCCCCGGTACACCGGGGAGCTGTTTTTT.

This clonotype was recorded many times. The chain joins TRBV3-1 to TRBJ2-1; D is uncertain. CDR3 length: 13 amino acids. The V gene lost 4 bases and the J gene lost 6 bases, with 10 bases spanning the gap. Germline V gives CDR1 LGHDT, CDR2 YNNKEL (reference sequence). The chain's CDR3 is CASSRTSANEQFF. CDR3 sequence (DNA): TGTGCCAGCAGCCGGACGTCCGCCAATGAGCAGTTCTTC.

This clonotype was seen only a few times. The CDR3 spells CSASPSGGKETQYF. CDR3 DNA: TGCAGTGCTAGCCCTAGCGGGGGAAAAGAGACCCAGTACTTC. The V call is TRBV20-1, the J call TRBJ2-5; TRBD2 matches 10 bases. The junction had 4 bases not matched to a gene; V was cut back by 3 bases and J by 3 bases. This CDR3 contains 14 residues. The germline gives CDR1 DFQATT, CDR2 SNEGSKA (reference sequence).

This clonotype was recorded many times. The chain recombines TRBV7-9 with TRBJ2-1; 13 nucleotides align to TRBD2. J was trimmed by 0 bases and V by 2 bases; bases with no gene match: 4. The CDR3 totals 18 residues. Germline CDR1 is SEHNR and CDR2 is FQNEAQ (reference sequence). The chain's CDR3 is CASSLRLAGGRSYNEQFF. DNA of the CDR3: TGTGCCAGCAGCTTAAGACTAGCGGGGGGACGCTCCTACAATGAGCAGTTCTTC.

The table lists this clonotype with many counts. This rearrangement joins TRBV5-1 to TRBJ1-2; TRBD1 agrees at 7 bases. Germline V gene lookup returns CDR1 SGHRS and CDR2 YFSETQ. The CDR3 covers 14 residues. With 1 base clipped from V and 4 bases from J, the junction kept 4 bases outside the gene matches. The CDR3 loop is CASSLPGTVYGYTF. CDR3 sequence (DNA): TGCGCCAGCAGCTTGCCGGGGACAGTCTATGGCTACACCTTC.

This clonotype was observed many times. CDR3 DNA: TGCGCCAGCAGCCAGGATGAGGGGTCCACCGGGGAGCTGTTTTTT. Residues: CASSQDEGSTGELFF. The genes are TRBV5-1 and TRBJ2-2; either TRBD1 or TRBD2 may supply D (5 bases each). The CDR3 consists of 15 residues. CDR1 is SGHRS, CDR2 YFSETQ, per germline. V shed 4 bases and J shed 4 bases, with 14 bases lying between them. Based on the CDR3 plus reference TRBV5-1 and TRBJ2-2, the full variable domain is KAGVTQTPRYLIKTRGQQVTLSCSPISGHRSVSWYQQTPGQGLQFLFEYFSETQRNKGNFPGRFSGRQFSNSRSEMNVSTLELGDSALYLCASSQDEGSTGELFFGEGSRLTVL.

Ten or more counts support this clonotype. The chain recombines TRBV5-1 with TRBJ2-2, with D perhaps matching TRBD1 (5 bases). The V end lost 3 bases, the J end lost 1 base, and 7 bases lay between the germline ends. Germline V CDR1 and CDR2: SGHRS, YFSETQ. The CDR3 contains 14 residues. The CDR3 DNA sequence: TGCGCCAGCAGCTACGACAGGAACACCGGGGAGCTGTTTTTT. This translates into CASSYDRNTGELFF.

This clonotype was detected ten times or more. V usage is TRBV5-1 and J usage is TRBJ2-3, with 16 bases matching TRBD2. V lost 4 bases, J lost 7 bases, and 9 bases stayed unmatched. Germline loops: CDR1 SGHRS, CDR2 YFSETQ. This CDR3 has 17 amino acids. This chain's CDR3 is CASSLGTSGGAVHTQYF. CDR3 sequence (DNA): TGCGCCAGCAGCCTTGGGACTAGCGGGGGGGCGGTCCATACGCAGTATTTT.

There are many counts of this clonotype. This chain links TRBV6-5 with TRBJ2-7; the D is unclear. The CDR3 has 13 amino acids. V was pared by 2 bases and J by 4 bases, with 9 bases between. From germline, CDR1 is MNHEY and CDR2 SVGAGI. Written as DNA, the CDR3 is TGTGCCAGCAGTTACGACCGTGGGTACGAGCAGTACGTC. It yields the protein CASSYDRGYEQYV.

To note about this clonotype: Since a much larger clone is just one base distant, this may be a read error. This chain connects TRBV12-3 or TRBV12-4 to TRBJ2-7; 10 nucleotides line up with TRBD1. The CDR3 is made up of 14 amino acids. Unmatched junction bases numbered 5, after V lost 8 bases and J lost 1 base. CDR3 sequence: CASCRQGASYEQYV. CDR3 nucleotides: TGTGCCAGCTGTAGACAGGGGGCTTCCTACGAGCAGTACGTC.

Many counts were recorded for this clonotype. This chain uses TRBV7-2 with TRBJ1-4; D gene unclear. This CDR3 spans 15 amino acids. Deletions cut 2 bases from V and 5 bases from J, with 12 bases between. Per germline, CDR1 SGHTA and CDR2 FQGNSA. The CDR3 sequence is CASSLLGGGNEKLFF. In nucleotides, the CDR3 is TGTGCCAGCAGCTTATTGGGCGGCGGGAATGAAAAACTGTTTTTT.

This clonotype was counted ten times or more. The chain is built from TRBV5-1 and TRBJ1-4, with a weak D call TRBD1 (6 bases). The germline V gene encodes CDR1 SGHRS and CDR2 YFSETQ. Between the trimmed V and J ends, which lost 1 base and 4 bases, there was a span of 14 bases. CDR3 length: 16 amino acids. The CDR3 DNA reads as TGCGCCAGCAGCTTGCGGACAGCGATTAATAATGAAAAACTGTTTTTT. It specifies CASSLRTAINNEKLFF.

The chain couples TRBV7-8 to TRBJ2-3; possible D gene TRBD2, 5 bases. The CDR3 totals 15 residues. V lost 6 bases and J 0 bases, leaving 13 bases between the germline ends. The germline V gene encodes CDR1 SGHVS and CDR2 FQNEAQ. The CDR3 coding sequence is TGTGCCAGCAGTATTAGCGAAATGAGCACAGATACGCAGTATTTT. Translation: CASSISEMSTDTQYF.

In its sample, this clonotype was seen many times. The gene calls are TRBV7-2 and TRBJ2-7; D is perhaps TRBD2 (7 bases). V dropped 3 bases and J dropped 9 bases, with 12 bases sitting between them. The CDR3 is 12 residues long. Germline CDR1 reads SGHTA; CDR2 reads FQGNSA. The CDR3 reads CASSLGGTWQYF. The CDR3 DNA follows: TGTGCCAGCAGCTTGGGGGGGACATGGCAGTACTTC.

This chain uses TRBV11-2 with TRBJ2-3; D is unresolved. The CDR3 length is 14 residues. V gave up 1 base and J gave up 6 bases, with 11 bases separating them. Germline V lookup: CDR1 SGHAT, CDR2 FQNNGV. The CDR3 DNA reads TGTGCCAGCAGCTTAGGTCTACAACTGGATACGCAGTATTTT. Translation gives CASSLGLQLDTQYF.

This clonotype was picked up many times. The CDR3, as DNA: TGTGCCACACTCCCTGGGGGAGCAGATACGCAGTATTTT. Protein: CATLPGGADTQYF. This chain joins TRBV6-1 and TRBJ2-3; D assignment may be TRBD1 or TRBD2 (5 bases each). CDR1 is MNHNS, CDR2 SASEGT, per germline. V gave up 10 bases and J gave up 4 bases, with 15 bases separating them. The CDR3 covers 13 residues.